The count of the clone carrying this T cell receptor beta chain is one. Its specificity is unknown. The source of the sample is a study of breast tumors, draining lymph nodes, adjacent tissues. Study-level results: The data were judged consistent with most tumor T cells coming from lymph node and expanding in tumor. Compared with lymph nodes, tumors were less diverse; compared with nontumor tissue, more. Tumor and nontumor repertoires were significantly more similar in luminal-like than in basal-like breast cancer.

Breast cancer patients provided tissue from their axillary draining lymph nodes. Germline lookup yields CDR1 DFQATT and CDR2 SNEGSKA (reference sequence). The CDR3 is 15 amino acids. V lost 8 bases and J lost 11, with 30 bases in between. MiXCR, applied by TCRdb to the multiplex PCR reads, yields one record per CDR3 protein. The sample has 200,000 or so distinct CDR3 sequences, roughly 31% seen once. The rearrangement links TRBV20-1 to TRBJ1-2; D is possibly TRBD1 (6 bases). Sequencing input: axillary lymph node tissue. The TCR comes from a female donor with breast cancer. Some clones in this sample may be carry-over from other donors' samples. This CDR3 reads CSPRRGTSGGAGYTF. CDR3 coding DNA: TGCAGTCCCCGGAGGGGGACTAGCGGGGGGGCTGGGTACACCTTC.